This T cell receptor (beta chain) was retrieved from a study of T-cell reconstitution after alpha-beta-depleted transplantation in children. The TCRbeta library incorporated unique molecular identifiers. A single record per CDR3 protein comes from TCRdb applying MiXCR to the PCR reads. Of roughly 500,000 distinct CDR3 sequences detected, 32% appear once; the ten largest clones hold less than 2.5%. V lost 2 bases and J lost 5; bases outside the gene matches: 9. The germline V gene encodes CDR1 SGHVS and CDR2 FQNEAQ. The CDR3 loop spans 15 amino acids. The rearrangement links TRBV7-8 to TRBJ2-7; TRBD2 matches at 7 bases. The sample was PBMCs from the stem cell graft donor, taken from the stem cell graft. The sequence came from a human donor who donated a stem cell graft to a child with aplastic anemia. The CDR3, as DNA: TGTGCCAGCAGCTTATTTGGACTAGACTCGGACGAGCAGTACTTC. It encodes CASSLFGLDSDEQYF.